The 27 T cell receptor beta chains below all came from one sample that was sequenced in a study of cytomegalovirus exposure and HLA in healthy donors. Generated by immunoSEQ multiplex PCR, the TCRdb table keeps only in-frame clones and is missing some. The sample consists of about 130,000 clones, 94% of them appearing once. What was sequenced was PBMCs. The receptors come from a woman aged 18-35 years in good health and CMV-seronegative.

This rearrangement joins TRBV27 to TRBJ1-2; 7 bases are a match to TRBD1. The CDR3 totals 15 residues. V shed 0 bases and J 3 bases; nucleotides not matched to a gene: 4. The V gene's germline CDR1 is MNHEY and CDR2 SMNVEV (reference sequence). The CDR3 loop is CASSLSIGTDYGYTF. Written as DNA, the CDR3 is TGTGCCAGCAGTTTATCGATTGGGACAGACTATGGCTACACCTTC.

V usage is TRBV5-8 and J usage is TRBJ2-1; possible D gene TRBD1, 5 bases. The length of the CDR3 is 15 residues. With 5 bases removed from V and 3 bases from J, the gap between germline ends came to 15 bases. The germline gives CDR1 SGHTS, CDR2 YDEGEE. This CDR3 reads CASRSDTGHYNEQFF. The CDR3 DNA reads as TGTGCCAGCAGATCGGACACCGGACACTACAATGAGCAGTTCTTC.

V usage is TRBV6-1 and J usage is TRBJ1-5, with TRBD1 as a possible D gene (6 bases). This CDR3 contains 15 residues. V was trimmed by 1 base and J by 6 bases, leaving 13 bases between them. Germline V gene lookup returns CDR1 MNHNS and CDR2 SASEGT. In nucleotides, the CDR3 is TGTGCCAGCAGTGAAGAGACAGGTTGGGTTCAGCCCCAGCATTTT. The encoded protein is CASSEETGWVQPQHF.

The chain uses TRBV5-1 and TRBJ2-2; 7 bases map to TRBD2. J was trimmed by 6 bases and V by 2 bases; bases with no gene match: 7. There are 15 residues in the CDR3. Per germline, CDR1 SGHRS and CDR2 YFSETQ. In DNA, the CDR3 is TGCGCCAGCAGCTTAGCCGGGACTAACCCCGGGGAGCTGTTTTTT. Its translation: CASSLAGTNPGELFF.

CDR3 bases: TGTGCCAGCAGCCGGGGGGCGGATACGCAGTATTTT. This encodes CASSRGADTQYF. The chain joins TRBV7-9 to TRBJ2-3, with D perhaps TRBD2 (7 bases). Trimming shortened V by 5 bases and J by 6 bases, and 9 bases separated the two germline ends. This CDR3 is 12 amino acids long. Germline V gene data show CDR1 as SEHNR and CDR2 as FQNEAQ (reference sequence).

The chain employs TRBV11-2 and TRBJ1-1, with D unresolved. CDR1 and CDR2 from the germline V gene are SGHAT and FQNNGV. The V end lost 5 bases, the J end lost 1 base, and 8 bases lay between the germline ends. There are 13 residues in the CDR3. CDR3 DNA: TGTGCCAGCAGCCCTTCAGGGAACACTGAAGCTTTCTTT. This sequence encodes CASSPSGNTEAFF.

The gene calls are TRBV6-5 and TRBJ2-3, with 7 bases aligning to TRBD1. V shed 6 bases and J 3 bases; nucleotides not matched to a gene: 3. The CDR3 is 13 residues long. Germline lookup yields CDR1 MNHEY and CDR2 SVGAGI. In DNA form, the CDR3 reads TGTGCCAGCAGCTGGGACAGTACAGATACGCAGTATTTT. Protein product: CASSWDSTDTQYF.

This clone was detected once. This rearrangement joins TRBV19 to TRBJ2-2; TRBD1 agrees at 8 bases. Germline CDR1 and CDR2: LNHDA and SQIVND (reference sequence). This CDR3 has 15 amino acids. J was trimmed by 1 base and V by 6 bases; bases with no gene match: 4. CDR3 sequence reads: CASSPGTGNTGELFF. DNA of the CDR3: TGTGCCAGTAGCCCCGGGACAGGGAACACCGGGGAGCTGTTTTTT. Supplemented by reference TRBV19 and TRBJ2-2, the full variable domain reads DGGITQSPKYLFRKEGQNVTLSCEQNLNHDAMYWYRQDPGQGLRLIYYSQIVNDFQKGDIAEGYSVSREKKESFPLTVTSAQKNPTAFYLCASSPGTGNTGELFFGEGSRLTVL.

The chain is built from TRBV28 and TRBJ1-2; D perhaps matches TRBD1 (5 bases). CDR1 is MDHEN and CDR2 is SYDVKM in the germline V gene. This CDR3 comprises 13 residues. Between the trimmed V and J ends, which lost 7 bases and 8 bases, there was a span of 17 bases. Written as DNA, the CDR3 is TGTGCCAGCACCTCTGGGGGGGGGAGAGGCTACACCTTC. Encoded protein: CASTSGGGRGYTF.

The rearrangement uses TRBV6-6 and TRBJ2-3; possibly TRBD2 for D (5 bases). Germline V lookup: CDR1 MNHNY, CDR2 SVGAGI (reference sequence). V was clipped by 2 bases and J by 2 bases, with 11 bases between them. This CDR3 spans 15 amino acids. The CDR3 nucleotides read TGTGCCAGCAGTTACCTCCGGGGAACCACAGATACGCAGTATTTT. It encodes CASSYLRGTTDTQYF.

CDR3: CASSPPESGGDSEQFF. The CDR3 DNA is TGTGCCAGCTCACCACCGGAAAGCGGGGGGGACAGTGAGCAGTTCTTC. The rearrangement uses TRBV18 and TRBJ2-1; 10 bases fit TRBD2. V was clipped by 0 bases and J by 9 bases; unmatched bases: 8. Germline V gives CDR1 KGHSH, CDR2 LQKENI. CDR3 length: 16 amino acids.

This chain's CDR3 is CASSDRELGTDTQYF. The CDR3 coding sequence is TGCGCCAGCAGCGACAGGGAATTAGGCACAGATACGCAGTATTTT. The chain links TRBV5-1 to TRBJ2-3, with 7 positions matching TRBD1. This CDR3 has 15 residues. Germline values: CDR1 SGHRS, CDR2 YFSETQ. Trimming cost V 4 bases and J 1 base; bases outside gene matches: 6. The full variable domain, rest sourced from reference TRBV5-1 and TRBJ2-3, is KAGVTQTPRYLIKTRGQQVTLSCSPISGHRSVSWYQQTPGQGLQFLFEYFSETQRNKGNFPGRFSGRQFSNSRSEMNVSTLELGDSALYLCASSDRELGTDTQYFGPGTRLTVL.

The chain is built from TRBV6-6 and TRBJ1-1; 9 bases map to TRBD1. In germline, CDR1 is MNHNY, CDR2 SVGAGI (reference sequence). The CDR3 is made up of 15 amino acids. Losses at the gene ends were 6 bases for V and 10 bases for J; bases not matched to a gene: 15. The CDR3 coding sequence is TGTGCCAGCAGGCAACCGGGACAGGGTCGTTTTGGAGCTTTCTTT. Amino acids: CASRQPGQGRFGAFF.

The CDR3: CASSLKTRVYSGNTIYF. Here the CDR3 DNA reads TGTGCCAGCAGCTTGAAAACTAGAGTCTACTCTGGAAACACCATATATTTT. The gene calls are TRBV5-6 and TRBJ1-3; D ambiguous. This CDR3 region has 17 residues. V was cut by 1 base and J by 0 bases, with 14 bases left in between. Germline V gene sequence: CDR1 SGHDT, CDR2 YYEEEE.

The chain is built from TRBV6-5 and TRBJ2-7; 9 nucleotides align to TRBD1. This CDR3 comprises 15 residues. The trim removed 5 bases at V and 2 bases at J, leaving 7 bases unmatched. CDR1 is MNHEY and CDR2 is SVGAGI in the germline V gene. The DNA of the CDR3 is TGTGCCAGCAGTCACGGACAGGGGACTACCTACGAGCAGTACTTC. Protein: CASSHGQGTTYEQYF.

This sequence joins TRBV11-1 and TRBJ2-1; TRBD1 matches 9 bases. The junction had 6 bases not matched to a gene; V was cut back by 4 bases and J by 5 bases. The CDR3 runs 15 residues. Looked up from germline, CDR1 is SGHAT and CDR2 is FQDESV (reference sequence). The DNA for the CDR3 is TGTGCCAGCAGCTCACAGGGGGCGAAAAACAATGAGCAGTTCTTC. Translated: CASSSQGAKNNEQFF.

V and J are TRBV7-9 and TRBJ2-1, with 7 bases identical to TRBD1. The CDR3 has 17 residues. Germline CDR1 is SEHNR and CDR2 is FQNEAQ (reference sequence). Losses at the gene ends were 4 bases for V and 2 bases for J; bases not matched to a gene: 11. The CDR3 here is CASSSPPRGRAYNEQFF. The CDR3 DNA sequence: TGTGCCAGCAGCTCCCCCCCGAGGGGGCGTGCCTACAATGAGCAGTTCTTC.

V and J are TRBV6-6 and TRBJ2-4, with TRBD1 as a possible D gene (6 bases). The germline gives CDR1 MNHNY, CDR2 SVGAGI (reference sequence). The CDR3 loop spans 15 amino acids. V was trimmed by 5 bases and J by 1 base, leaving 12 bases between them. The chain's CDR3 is CASSEGDMAKNIQYF. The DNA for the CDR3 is TGTGCCAGCAGTGAGGGGGACATGGCCAAAAACATTCAGTACTTC.

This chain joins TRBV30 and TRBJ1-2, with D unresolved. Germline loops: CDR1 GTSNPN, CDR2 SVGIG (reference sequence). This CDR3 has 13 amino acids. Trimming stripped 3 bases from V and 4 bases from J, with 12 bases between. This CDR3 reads CAWRKLGSYGYTF. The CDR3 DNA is TGTGCCTGGAGAAAACTGGGGAGCTATGGCTACACCTTC. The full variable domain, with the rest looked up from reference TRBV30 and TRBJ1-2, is SQTIHQWPATLVQPVGSPLSLECTVEGTSNPNLYWYRQAAGRGLQLLFYSVGIGQISSEVPQNLSASRPQDRQFILSSKKLLLSDSGFYLCAWRKLGSYGYTFGSGTRLTVV.

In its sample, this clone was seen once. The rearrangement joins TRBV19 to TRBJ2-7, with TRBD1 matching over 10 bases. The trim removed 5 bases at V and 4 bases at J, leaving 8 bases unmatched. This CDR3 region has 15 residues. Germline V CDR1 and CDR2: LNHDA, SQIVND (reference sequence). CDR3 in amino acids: CASSLGQGDLYEQYF. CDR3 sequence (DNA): TGTGCCAGTAGTCTCGGACAGGGGGATCTGTACGAGCAGTACTTC.

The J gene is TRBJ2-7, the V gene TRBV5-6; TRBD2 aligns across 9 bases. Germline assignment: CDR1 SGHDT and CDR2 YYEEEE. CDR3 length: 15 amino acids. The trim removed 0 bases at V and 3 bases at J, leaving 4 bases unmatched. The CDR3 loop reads CASSLDRLADYEQYF. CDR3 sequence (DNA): TGTGCCAGCAGCTTGGATCGACTAGCGGACTACGAGCAGTACTTC.

DNA of the CDR3: TGTGCCAGCAGCTTGTCAGCCGGGACTGACCCCTACGAGCAGTACTTC. Protein product: CASSLSAGTDPYEQYF. The chain links TRBV5-6 to TRBJ2-7; D may be TRBD2 (6 bases). Germline values: CDR1 SGHDT, CDR2 YYEEEE. V shed 1 base and J shed 2 bases, with 16 bases lying between them. The CDR3 has 16 residues.

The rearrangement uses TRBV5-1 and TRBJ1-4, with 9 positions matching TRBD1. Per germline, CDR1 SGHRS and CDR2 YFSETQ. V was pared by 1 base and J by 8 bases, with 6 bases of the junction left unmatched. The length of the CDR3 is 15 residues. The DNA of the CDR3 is TGCGCCAGCAGCTTGTTGGGACAGGGAGCCGAAAAACTGTTTTTT. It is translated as CASSLLGQGAEKLFF.

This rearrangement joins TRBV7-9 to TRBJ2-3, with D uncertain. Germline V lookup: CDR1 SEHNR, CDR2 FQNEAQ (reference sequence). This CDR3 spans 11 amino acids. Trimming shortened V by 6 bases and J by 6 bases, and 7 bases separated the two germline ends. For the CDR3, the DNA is TGTGCCAGCAGAAGCGCGGATACGCAGTATTTT. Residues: CASRSADTQYF.

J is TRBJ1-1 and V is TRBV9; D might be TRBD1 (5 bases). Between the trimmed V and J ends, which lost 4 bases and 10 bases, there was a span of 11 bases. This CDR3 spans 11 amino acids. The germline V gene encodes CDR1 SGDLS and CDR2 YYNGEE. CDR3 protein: CASSPTGVAFF. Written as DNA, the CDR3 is TGTGCCAGCAGCCCAACGGGGGTAGCTTTCTTT.

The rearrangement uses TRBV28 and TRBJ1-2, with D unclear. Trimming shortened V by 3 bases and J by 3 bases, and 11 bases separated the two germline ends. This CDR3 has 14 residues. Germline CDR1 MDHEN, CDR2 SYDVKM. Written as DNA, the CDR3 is TGTGCCAGCAGTTTGGAGGACGGATACTATGGCTACACCTTC. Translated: CASSLEDGYYGYTF.

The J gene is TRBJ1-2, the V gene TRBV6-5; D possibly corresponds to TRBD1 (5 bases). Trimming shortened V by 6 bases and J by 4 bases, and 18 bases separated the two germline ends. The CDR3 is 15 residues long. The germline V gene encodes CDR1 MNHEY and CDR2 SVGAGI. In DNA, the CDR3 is TGTGCCAGCAGCAAAACCCTCCCGGGGGGCTATGGCTACACCTTC. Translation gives CASSKTLPGGYGYTF.